This T cell receptor (beta chain) was profiled in a study of CD8 T cell repertoires and HIV-1 epitope variants. Study as a whole: Each of Twenty-five Gag and Nef epitope peptides stimulated a separate culture. Enriched T cells were co-cultured with equal numbers of autologous T cell-negative antigen-presenting cells.

The table came from immunoSEQ multiplex PCR; TCRdb's copy has only in-frame clones and leaves some out. The table has tens of thousands of clones, roughly four fifths seen once. V lost 0 bases and J lost 4; bases outside the gene matches: 7. CDR3 length: 17 residues. The germline V gene has CDR1 SGDLS and CDR2 YYNGEE. The V and J genes are TRBV9 and TRBJ1-4; 9 nucleotides match TRBD1. This TCR was sampled from a male donor with HIV. Sequencing used uncultured baseline CD8+ T cells from peripheral blood mononuclear cells (PBMCs). The CDR3 protein is CASSVATGQGLNEKLFF. CDR3 nucleotide sequence: TGTGCCAGCAGCGTAGCTACGGGACAGGGCCTTAATGAAAAACTGTTTTTT.